This T cell receptor beta chain originates from a study of blood T cell repertoires in COVID-19. Study processing details: How many nucleated cells were present was estimated from reference gene primer amplification. Generated by immunoSEQ multiplex PCR, the TCRdb table keeps only in-frame clones and is missing some. The D gene and trimming were derived from the DNA, and the V and J assignments and clone size from that table. The top ten hold approximately 1.5% of the sample, which has about 210,000 clones, about 86% seen once. Germline CDR1 and CDR2: MGHRA and YSYEKL. The CDR3 extends over 14 amino acids. V was cut by 5 bases and J by 1 base, with 11 bases left in between.

This chain links TRBV4-1 with TRBJ1-1; D is unresolved. Input material: peripheral blood. This receptor was obtained from a young man with active or convalescent COVID-19. In DNA form, the CDR3 reads TGCGCCAGCAGCTCACGGGAGGGGAACACTGAAGCTTTCTTT. The encoded protein is CASSSREGNTEAFF.